This T cell receptor beta chain was documented in a study of blood T cell repertoires in COVID-19. Study-level information: The analysed material was cDNA or gDNA that came from T cells, B-cell-depleted T cells, or PBMCs.

This CDR3 comprises 12 residues. Germline values: CDR1 SGHRS, CDR2 YFSETQ. V was pared by 4 bases and J by 14 bases, with 18 bases between. The protocol was immunoSEQ multiplex PCR, while the TCRdb copy is restricted to in-frame clones and leaves out a portion. This sample has some 65,000 clones, with 85% found just once. Sequenced material: peripheral blood. V and J are TRBV5-1 and TRBJ2-5, with D perhaps matching TRBD2 (5 bases). The sequence was collected from an elderly man with acute or convalescent COVID-19. This chain's CDR3 is CASSQGREKSYF. CDR3 nucleotides: TGCGCCAGCAGCCAAGGAAGGGAGAAATCCTACTTC.